A single sample is the source of the 6 T cell receptor beta chains below, sequenced in a study of cytomegalovirus exposure and HLA in healthy donors. Use of 60 Vbeta and 13 Jbeta primers characterized the PCR. Sequencing used immunoSEQ multiplex PCR; TCRdb keeps in-frame clones, though not all of them. The sample holds 100,000 to 150,000 clones, under 80% seen once. The specimen was PBMCs. These receptors were collected from a woman aged 60-75 years in good health and CMV-seropositive.

J is TRBJ2-3 and V is TRBV7-6, with TRBD1 matching over 7 bases. The CDR3 sequence is 16 residues long. After removal of 1 base from V and 3 bases from J, the junction contained 7 bases not matched to a gene. Germline V CDR1 and CDR2: SGHVS, FNYEAQ. The CDR3 region is CASSLGSGGRTDTQYF. The CDR3 nucleotides are TGTGCCAGCAGCTTAGGGTCAGGGGGTAGGACAGATACGCAGTATTTT.

CDR3 bases: TGTGCCAGCAGCTTCGGACTAGCCCAAGAGACCCAGTACTTC. This encodes CASSFGLAQETQYF. The chain has TRBV5-4 and TRBJ2-5; 8 bases fit TRBD2. V shed 2 bases and J 1 base; nucleotides not matched to a gene: 1. Germline V lookup: CDR1 SGHNT, CDR2 YYREEE (reference sequence). The CDR3 spans 14 residues.

V and J are TRBV6-6 and TRBJ1-4; TRBD1 aligns across 8 bases. In germline, CDR1 is MNHNY, CDR2 SVGAGI (reference sequence). V dropped 10 bases and J dropped 8; count of bases not matched to a gene: 12. This CDR3 region has 14 residues. CDR3 nucleotides: TGTGCCACCTCCCGCGGACAGGGTAACGAAAAACTGTTTTTT. This translates into CATSRGQGNEKLFF.

This clone was counted a single time. V gene TRBV7-7 combines with J gene TRBJ2-5; maybe TRBD1 (7 bases). The CDR3 totals 15 residues. Trimming removed 1 base from V and 4 bases from J, with 13 bases in between. CDR1 and CDR2 (germline): SSHAT, FNYEAQ (reference sequence). CDR3 bases: TGTGCCAGCAGCTTAGGAGGAGGGGGCTTAGAGACCCAGTACTTC. Residues: CASSLGGGGLETQYF. Full variable domain (missing parts from reference TRBV7-7 and TRBJ2-5): GAGVSQSPRYKVTKRGQDVTLRCDPISSHATLYWYQQALGQGPEFLTYFNYEAQPDKSGLPSDRFSAERPEGSISTLTIQRTEQRDSAMYRCASSLGGGGLETQYFGPGTRLLVL.

In its sample, this clone was seen a few times. The V call is TRBV7-2, the J call TRBJ1-3, with 11 bases that match TRBD1. Germline V gene lookup returns CDR1 SGHTA and CDR2 FQGNSA. J was trimmed by 0 bases and V by 3 bases; bases with no gene match: 1. This CDR3 region has 16 residues. CDR3 in DNA: TGTGCCAGCAGCTTCGGGACAGGGGGCTCTGGAAACACCATATATTTT. As protein: CASSFGTGGSGNTIYF.

The chain links TRBV5-4 to TRBJ1-5; tentatively, D is TRBD1 (5 bases). The CDR3 is made up of 12 amino acids. The germline gives CDR1 SGHNT, CDR2 YYREEE (reference sequence). V lost 1 base, J lost 7 bases, and 6 bases lay in between. CDR3 sequence: CASSLWGQPQHF. The CDR3 region has the DNA TGTGCCAGCAGCTTGTGGGGCCAGCCCCAGCATTTT.